The T cell receptor beta chain under discussion was sequenced for a study of STAT3 mutations in large granular lymphocyte leukemia. Study-wide results and limits: Every T-LGLL patient had at least one immunodominant TCRbeta clonotype.

Germline V gives CDR1 SGHRS, CDR2 YFSETQ. After removal of 4 bases from V and 6 bases from J, the junction contained 7 bases not matched to a gene. The CDR3 is 13 residues long. Only in-frame clones appear in the TCRdb table, and some are missing; sequencing was by immunoSEQ multiplex PCR. The sample records fewer than 8,000 clones, about four fifths being singletons. A word on this clone: The target antigen is unknown.

This clonotype originated in a middle-aged woman with T-cell large granular lymphocyte leukemia. Some clones in this sample may be carry-over from other donors' samples. Sequencing was done on a sample of peripheral blood mononuclear cells. V and J are TRBV5-1 and TRBJ2-7; 7 nucleotides agree with TRBD2. The CDR3 region is CASSPNRLAEQYF. In nucleotides, the CDR3 is TGCGCCAGCAGCCCCAACAGACTAGCCGAGCAGTACTTC.